The clone carrying this T cell receptor (beta chain) was seen more than once but under ten times. Its antigen is still unknown. MiXCR was run by TCRdb on the RT-PCR reads, yielding one entry per CDR3 protein. The sample includes more than 700,000 distinct CDR3 sequences, 21% of them seen just once. The entry originates in a study of response to subunit inactivated influenza vaccine. Findings and limits, study-wide: Seasonal influenza vaccination, on each occasion, was suggested by the authors to recruit few new T cells.

The J segment lost 7 bases and the V segment lost 1 base, leaving 10 bases of the junction unmatched. This CDR3 region has 16 residues. Germline CDR1 reads WNHNN; CDR2 reads SYGVQD (reference sequence). The origin of this receptor is a man aged 45 to 65 who received an inactivated influenza vaccine. The sequencing here drew on PBMCs from blood, taken around 5 days after vaccination. V usage is TRBV10-1 and J usage is TRBJ2-1; TRBD2 agrees at 7 bases. CDR3 in DNA: TGCGCCAGCAGTGAGTTGGCGGGGGTAGGCGGGAATGAGCAGTTCTTC. Translation gives CASSELAGVGGNEQFF.